Below, 24 T cell receptor beta chains from the same sample are listed, as sequenced in a study of blood T cells in healthy people across ages. Primers used in a second PCR of roughly 7 to 12 cycles were a sample-barcoded 5' primer and a J-beta primer mix. TCRdb ran MiXCR on the 5' RACE reads and lists one entry per CDR3 protein. The table lists about 640,000 distinct CDR3 sequences, around 38% of them singletons. The sample consisted of blood. The receptors originated from a man aged 80 or over in good health.

V is TRBV30 and J is TRBJ2-3; 14 bases fit TRBD2. The V gene end was trimmed by 4 bases and the J gene end by 3 bases; junction bases not matched to a gene: 3. This CDR3 comprises 15 residues. The germline CDR1 and CDR2 sequences are GTSNPN and SVGIG (reference sequence). CDR3 sequence: CAWTGTSGRTDTQYF. The DNA of the CDR3 is TGTGCCTGGACCGGGACTAGCGGGAGAACAGATACGCAGTATTTT.

V gene TRBV15 combines with J gene TRBJ1-5, with D uncertain. From germline, CDR1 is LNHNV and CDR2 YYDKDF (reference sequence). Trimming cost V 0 bases and J 1 base, with 7 bases left between them. The CDR3 has 15 residues. The CDR3, as DNA: TGTGCCACCAGCAGAGATAAAAAGAGCAATCAGCCCCAGCATTTT. Translating gives CATSRDKKSNQPQHF.

J is TRBJ2-5 and V is TRBV27; TRBD2 aligns across 14 bases. CDR3 length: 14 amino acids. Trimming removed 10 bases from V and 5 bases from J; junction bases left unmatched: 6. CDR1 and CDR2 from the germline V gene are MNHEY and SMNVEV (reference sequence). Here the CDR3 reads CATRTSGRRETQYF. As DNA, the CDR3 is TGTGCCACAAGGACTAGCGGGAGGAGGGAGACCCAGTACTTC.

This chain joins TRBV20-1 and TRBJ2-7, with D possibly called TRBD1 or TRBD2 (6 bases each). Trimming removed 8 bases from V and 7 bases from J, with 27 bases in between. The CDR3 has 15 residues. Germline lookup yields CDR1 DFQATT and CDR2 SNEGSKA (reference sequence). DNA for the CDR3: TGCAGTCCAGCCAAACGGGGGCCCATATACAATGAGCAGTACTTC. Residues: CSPAKRGPIYNEQYF.

To note about this clonotype: This may be a read error, as it is one base from a much larger clone. In DNA, the CDR3 is TGCAGTGCACGGGGAGGATCCTACAATGAGCAGTACTTC. This codes for CSARGGSYNEQYF. The chain employs TRBV20-1 and TRBJ2-1, with a possible D match to TRBD2 (6 bases). TRBJ2-7 matches the DNA end more closely, so the J call is doubtful. This CDR3 has 13 residues. In germline, CDR1 is DFQATT, CDR2 SNEGSKA (reference sequence).

The CDR3 DNA is TGTGCCAGCAGCCAAGTAATGCAGTCTGAGCAGTTCTTC. This sequence encodes CASSQVMQSEQFF. The chain couples TRBV14 to TRBJ2-1; D gene ambiguous. The V and J ends lost 1 base and 9 bases respectively, with 10 bases between them. Per germline, CDR1 SGHDN and CDR2 FVKESK. This CDR3 contains 13 residues.

This chain uses TRBV20-1 with TRBJ2-5, with unresolved D. Germline V gene data show CDR1 as DFQATT and CDR2 as SNEGSKA (reference sequence). V was cut by 5 bases and J by 4 bases, with 17 bases left in between. The CDR3 has 14 amino acids. The CDR3 DNA reads TGCAGTGCTCCCTCTGTTGAGATGAGAGAGACCCAGTACTTC. This encodes CSAPSVEMRETQYF.

The rearrangement links TRBV7-3 to TRBJ2-3, with 9 bases aligning to TRBD1. This CDR3 is 16 amino acids long. V shed 2 bases and J 6 bases; nucleotides not matched to a gene: 9. CDR1 and CDR2 (germline): SGHTA, FQGTGA. The CDR3 bases are TGTGCCAGCAGCTTAGGCACAGGGGGCAGTATGGATACGCAGTATTTT. It yields the protein CASSLGTGGSMDTQYF.

This sequence joins TRBV20-1 and TRBJ2-3; D might be TRBD1 (6 bases). The V end lost 0 bases, the J end lost 0 bases, and 13 bases lay between the germline ends. Germline V gene lookup returns CDR1 DFQATT and CDR2 SNEGSKA (reference sequence). The CDR3 has 16 amino acids. The CDR3: CSARDGAGASTDTQYF. The CDR3 nucleotides are TGCAGTGCTAGAGATGGAGCAGGGGCAAGCACAGATACGCAGTATTTT.

This clonotype was seen a single time. The genes are TRBV7-6 and TRBJ2-3; TRBD2 matches 9 bases. The trim removed 5 bases at V and 3 bases at J, leaving 12 bases unmatched. Germline lookup yields CDR1 SGHVS and CDR2 FNYEAQ. The CDR3 runs to 17 residues. CDR3 loop: CASSPRRAGGETDTQYF. The CDR3 region has the DNA TGTGCCAGCAGCCCACGGAGAGCGGGGGGTGAGACAGATACGCAGTATTTT.

The rearrangement uses TRBV27 and TRBJ2-5; a weak D match, TRBD2 (7 bases). Matching the DNA end better, TRBJ2-7 makes the J call doubtful. The CDR3 contains 14 residues. Germline assignment: CDR1 MNHEY and CDR2 SMNVEV (reference sequence). This CDR3 is CASTGRGGVYEQYF. The DNA of the CDR3 is TGTGCCAGCACGGGTAGAGGGGGGGTCTACGAGCAGTACTTC.

Many counts were recorded for this clonotype. This rearrangement joins TRBV20-1 to TRBJ2-7; 14 bases match TRBD2. Per germline, CDR1 DFQATT and CDR2 SNEGSKA (reference sequence). The CDR3 covers 19 residues. The J segment lost 3 bases and the V segment lost 0 bases, leaving 13 bases of the junction unmatched. CDR3 sequence: CSARDALGLAGGVSYEQYF. DNA for the CDR3: TGCAGTGCTAGAGATGCCCTTGGACTAGCGGGAGGTGTTAGCTACGAGCAGTACTTC.

This clonotype has more than one count but fewer than ten. The chain couples TRBV30 to TRBJ2-5; 8 nucleotides agree with TRBD2. CDR1 and CDR2 from the germline V gene are GTSNPN and SVGIG (reference sequence). The CDR3 has 15 amino acids. CDR3 sequence reads: CGSTLFSGSQETQYF. CDR3 DNA: TGTGGCTCCACCCTGTTCAGCGGGAGCCAAGAGACCCAGTACTTC.

This clonotype was seen only once. The chain recombines TRBV18 with TRBJ2-7; 14 positions agree with TRBD2. The end of the DNA is better explained by TRBJ2-5, so the J call may be wrong. CDR1 KGHSH and CDR2 LQKENI come from the germline V gene. The CDR3 contains 16 residues. CDR3 sequence reads: CASSPRGLAGEETQYF. The CDR3 nucleotides are TGTGCCAGCTCACCAAGGGGACTAGCGGGAGAAGAGACCCAGTACTTC.

This chain uses TRBV29-1 with TRBJ1-4, with D maybe TRBD1 (5 bases). The CDR3 spans 12 residues. CDR1 SQVTM and CDR2 ANQGSEA come from the germline V gene. Trimming left V 5 bases short and J 8 bases short, with 12 bases between. In nucleotides, the CDR3 is TGCAGCGTTCGGAGGGGACGAGAAAAACTGTTTTTT. Encoded protein: CSVRRGREKLFF.

The sample holds a few counts of this clonotype. The CDR3 DNA follows: TGTGCCAGCAGCCAAGAGATCGACAGGCCCCTCCCCACAGATACGCAGTATTTT. Amino acid sequence: CASSQEIDRPLPTDTQYF. This sequence joins TRBV4-2 and TRBJ2-3; D may be TRBD1 (6 bases). Germline V gene sequence: CDR1 LGHNA, CDR2 YNFKEQ. Trimming shortened V by 0 bases and J by 2 bases, and 18 bases separated the two germline ends. This CDR3 contains 18 residues.

The chain links TRBV10-3 to TRBJ2-3, with 13 positions matching TRBD2. The CDR3 is made up of 15 amino acids. J was trimmed by 2 bases and V by 6 bases; bases with no gene match: 2. Germline V gene lookup returns CDR1 ENHRY and CDR2 SYGVKD. CDR3 loop: CAIRLAGGPTDTQYF. The DNA for the CDR3 is TGTGCCATCAGACTAGCGGGAGGGCCCACAGATACGCAGTATTTT.

The chain recombines TRBV28 with TRBJ1-5; D unresolved. V lost 3 bases and J lost 4, with 10 bases in between. Looked up from germline, CDR1 is MDHEN and CDR2 is SYDVKM. The CDR3 totals 14 residues. The CDR3 loop reads CASSFVGANQPQHF. CDR3 sequence (DNA): TGTGCCAGCAGTTTCGTAGGAGCTAATCAGCCCCAGCATTTT.

V and J are TRBV25-1 and TRBJ2-5; D ambiguous. Trimming left V 8 bases short and J 13 bases short, with 29 bases between. This CDR3 spans 15 amino acids. Germline CDR1 and CDR2: MGHDK and SYGVNS. The CDR3 DNA sequence: TGTGCCAGCGGCCCCCAAGGTGGCCAGCTCCACGAGCGGTACTTC. This codes for CASGPQGGQLHERYF.

The rearrangement uses TRBV6-2 or TRBV6-3 and TRBJ2-5, with 9 positions matching TRBD1. CDR1 and CDR2 (germline): MNHEY, SVGEGT. Trimming at V came to 2 bases and at J to 7 bases, leaving 5 bases not matched to a gene. The CDR3 is 14 amino acids. CDR3: CASSYIRTGATQYF. The CDR3 DNA reads as TGTGCCAGCAGTTACATCAGGACAGGGGCGACCCAGTACTTC.

This rearrangement joins TRBV24-1 to TRBJ2-1, with TRBD2 identical over 7 bases. The J call is doubtful: the DNA matches TRBJ2-7 better. CDR1 is KGHDR, CDR2 SFDVKD, per germline. CDR3 length: 16 residues. This chain's CDR3 is CATSDLVPSGYNEQYF. The CDR3 DNA reads TGTGCCACCAGTGATTTGGTTCCTAGCGGATACAATGAGCAGTACTTC.

This clonotype was counted many times. The chain has TRBV29-1 and TRBJ1-2; tentatively, D is TRBD1 (5 bases). CDR3 length equals 15 residues. Trimming removed 1 base at V and 2 bases at J, with 14 bases between. CDR1 and CDR2 (germline): SQVTM, ANQGSEA. CDR3 in amino acids: CSVEGLGGPNYGYTF. The CDR3 DNA reads as TGCAGCGTTGAAGGGTTGGGGGGACCGAACTATGGCTACACCTTC.

The chain combines TRBV19 with TRBJ1-2, with D tentatively TRBD1 (5 bases). Between the trimmed V and J ends, which lost 4 bases and 3 bases, there was a span of 12 bases. The CDR3 has 14 residues. Germline CDR1 reads LNHDA; CDR2 reads SQIVND (reference sequence). CDR3 DNA sequence: TGTGCCAGTAGTAGGGACGGAAACTACTATGGCTACACCTTC. It translates to CASSRDGNYYGYTF.

The J gene is TRBJ2-5, the V gene TRBV18; D perhaps matches TRBD1 (6 bases). Trimming pared 3 bases from V and 1 base from J, leaving 15 bases between. CDR3 size: 16 residues. CDR1 and CDR2 (germline): KGHSH, LQKENI. CDR3: CASSPLRDNSQETQYF. CDR3 in DNA: TGTGCCAGCTCACCTCTCCGGGACAACTCCCAAGAGACCCAGTACTTC. The full variable domain, rest sourced from reference TRBV18 and TRBJ2-5, is NAGVMQNPRHLVRRRGQEARLRCSPMKGHSHVYWYRQLPEEGLKFMVYLQKENIIDESGMPKERFSAEFPKEGPSILRIQQVVRGDSAAYFCASSPLRDNSQETQYFGPGTRLLVL.